This record concerns one T cell receptor beta chain sequence. What it recognizes is unknown. V was pared by 5 bases and J by 0 bases, with 5 bases of the junction left unmatched. This CDR3 is 14 amino acids long. The germline CDR1 and CDR2 sequences are DFQATT and SNEGSKA (reference sequence). Tagging with unique molecular identifiers was a feature of the TCR beta cDNA libraries. T cells numbering roughly 1 to 10 million yielded cDNA molecules that totaled about 500,000. TCRdb processed the PCR reads anew with MiXCR; each CDR3 protein has one entry. The sample has roughly 870,000 distinct CDR3 sequences, roughly 50% seen once. This sample stems from a study of post-analysis software for immune sequencing data. In the study overall: The courses of disease that were included comprised relapsing-remitting, secondary progressive and progressive-relapsing multiple sclerosis. Points from the study as a whole: Compared with controls, patients had more of roughly five TRBV segments, including TRBV5-6, TRBV5-1 and TRBV20-1. The authors found that F measure strongly co-clustered same-batch samples. Comparison with controls showed significantly lower normalized Chao1 diversity in multiple sclerosis patients.

This TCR came from a girl aged 10-17 years with multiple sclerosis. The sequenced sample consisted of blood. The chain has TRBV20-1 and TRBJ1-2, with 8 bases fitting TRBD1. CDR3 DNA: TGCAGTGCTCGAGGACAGGGCACTAACTATGGCTACACCTTC. This encodes CSARGQGTNYGYTF.